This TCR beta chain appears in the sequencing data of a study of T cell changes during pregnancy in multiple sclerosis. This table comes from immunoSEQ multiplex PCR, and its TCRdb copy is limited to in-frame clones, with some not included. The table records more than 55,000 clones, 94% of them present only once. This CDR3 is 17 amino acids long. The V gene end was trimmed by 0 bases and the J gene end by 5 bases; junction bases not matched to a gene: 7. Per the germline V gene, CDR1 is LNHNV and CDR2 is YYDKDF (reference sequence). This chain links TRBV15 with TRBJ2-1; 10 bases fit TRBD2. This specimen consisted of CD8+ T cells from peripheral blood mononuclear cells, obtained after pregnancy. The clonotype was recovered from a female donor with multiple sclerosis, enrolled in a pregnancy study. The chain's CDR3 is CATSREGGLARNNEQFF. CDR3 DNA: TGTGCCACCAGCAGAGAGGGGGGACTAGCGAGGAACAATGAGCAGTTCTTC.